This T cell receptor beta chain was documented in a study of CD8+ T cells in alopecia areata. Study-wide findings and caveats: Higher clonality was seen in lesional scalp than in normal scalp, especially in alopecia totalis/universalis.

Trimming stripped 4 bases from V and 3 bases from J, with 13 bases between. CDR1 SGHTA and CDR2 FQGNSA come from the germline V gene. This CDR3 has 14 amino acids. RNA was isolated and reverse transcribed to cDNA, the sequencing template. Using immunoSEQ multiplex PCR, the repertoire was profiled, and TCRdb retains in-frame clones only, with some absent. The data contain around 100,000 clones, roughly 53% of them singletons. On this clone itself: Antigen unknown.

Isolation of CD4+ and CD8+ T cells from PBMCs was achieved by sorting. Sample: CD4+ T cells sorted from blood. J is TRBJ2-7 and V is TRBV7-2; TRBD2 might be the D (6 bases). The clonotype originates from a human donor in good health. The CDR3 region is CASSSPGEDYEQYF. CDR3 nucleotide sequence: TGTGCCAGCAGCTCCCCGGGGGAGGACTACGAGCAGTACTTC.